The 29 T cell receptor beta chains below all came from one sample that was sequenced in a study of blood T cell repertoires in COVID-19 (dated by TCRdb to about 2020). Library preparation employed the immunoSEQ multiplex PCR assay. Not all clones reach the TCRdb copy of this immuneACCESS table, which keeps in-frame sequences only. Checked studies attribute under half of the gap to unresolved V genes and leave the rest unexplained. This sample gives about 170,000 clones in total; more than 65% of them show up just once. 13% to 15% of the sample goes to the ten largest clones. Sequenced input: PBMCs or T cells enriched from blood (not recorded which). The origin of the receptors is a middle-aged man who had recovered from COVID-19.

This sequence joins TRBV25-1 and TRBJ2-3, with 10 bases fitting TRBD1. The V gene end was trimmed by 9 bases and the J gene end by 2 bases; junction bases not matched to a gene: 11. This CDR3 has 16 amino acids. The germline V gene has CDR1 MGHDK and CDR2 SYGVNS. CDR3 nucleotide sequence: TGTGCCAGTCCGGGACAGGGGACGGTCGTCACAGATACGCAGTATTTT. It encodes CASPGQGTVVTDTQYF.

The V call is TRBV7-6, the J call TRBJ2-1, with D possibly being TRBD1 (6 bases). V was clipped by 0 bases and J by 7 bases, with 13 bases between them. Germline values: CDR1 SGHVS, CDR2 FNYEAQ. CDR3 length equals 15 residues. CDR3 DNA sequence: TGTGCCAGCAGCTTAGCTGGACAGAGCTCAAATGAGCAGTTCTTC. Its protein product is CASSLAGQSSNEQFF.

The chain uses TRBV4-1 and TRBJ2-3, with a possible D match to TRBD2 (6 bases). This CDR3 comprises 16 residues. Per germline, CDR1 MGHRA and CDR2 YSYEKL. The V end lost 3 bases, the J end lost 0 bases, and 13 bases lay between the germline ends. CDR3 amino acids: CASSQARLGSTDTQYF. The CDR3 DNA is TGCGCCAGCAGCCAGGCCAGACTAGGAAGCACAGATACGCAGTATTTT.

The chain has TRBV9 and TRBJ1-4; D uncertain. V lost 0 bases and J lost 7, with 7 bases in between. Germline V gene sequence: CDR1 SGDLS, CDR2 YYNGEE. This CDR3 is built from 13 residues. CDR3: CASSVGGGEKLFF. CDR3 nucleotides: TGTGCCAGCAGCGTAGGTGGCGGTGAAAAACTGTTTTTT.

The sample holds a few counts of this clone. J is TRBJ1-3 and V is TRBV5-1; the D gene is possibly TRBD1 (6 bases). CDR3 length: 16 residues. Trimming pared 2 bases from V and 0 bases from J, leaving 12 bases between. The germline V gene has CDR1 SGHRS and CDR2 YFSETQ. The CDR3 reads CASSLSPQGSGNTIYF. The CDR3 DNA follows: TGCGCCAGCAGCTTATCACCACAGGGCTCTGGAAACACCATATATTTT.

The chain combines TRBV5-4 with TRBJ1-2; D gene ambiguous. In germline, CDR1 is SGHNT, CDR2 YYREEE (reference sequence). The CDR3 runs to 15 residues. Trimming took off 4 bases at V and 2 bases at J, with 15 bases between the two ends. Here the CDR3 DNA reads TGTGCCAGCAGCCCGGGTGGCTCGTTCAACTATGGCTACACCTTC. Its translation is CASSPGGSFNYGYTF.

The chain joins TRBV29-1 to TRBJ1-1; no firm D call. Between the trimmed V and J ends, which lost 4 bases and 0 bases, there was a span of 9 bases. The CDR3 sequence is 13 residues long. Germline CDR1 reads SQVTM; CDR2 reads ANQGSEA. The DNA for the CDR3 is TGCAGCGTTGTCGGCAGGATGAACACTGAAGCTTTCTTT. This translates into CSVVGRMNTEAFF.

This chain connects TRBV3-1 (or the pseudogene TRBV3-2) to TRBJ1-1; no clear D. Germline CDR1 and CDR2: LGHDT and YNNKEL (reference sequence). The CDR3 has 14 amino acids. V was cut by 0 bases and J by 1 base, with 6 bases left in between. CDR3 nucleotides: TGTGCCAGCAGCCAAGATAGACAGAACACTGAAGCTTTCTTT. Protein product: CASSQDRQNTEAFF.

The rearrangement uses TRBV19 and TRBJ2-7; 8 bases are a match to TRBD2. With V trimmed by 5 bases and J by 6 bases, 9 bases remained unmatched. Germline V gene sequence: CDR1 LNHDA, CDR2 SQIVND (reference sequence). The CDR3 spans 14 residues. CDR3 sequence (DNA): TGTGCCAGTAGTCATACGGGGGGGCTCGGCGAGCAGTACTTC. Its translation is CASSHTGGLGEQYF.

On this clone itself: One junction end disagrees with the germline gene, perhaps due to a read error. The CDR3 DNA sequence: TGTGGAGGCGGACCTCGGGAGACCCAGTACTTC. It encodes CGGGPRETQYF. The chain carries TRBV29-1 and TRBJ2-5; D is possibly TRBD2 (5 bases). Germline CDR1 SQVTM, CDR2 ANQGSEA. The CDR3 is made up of 11 amino acids.

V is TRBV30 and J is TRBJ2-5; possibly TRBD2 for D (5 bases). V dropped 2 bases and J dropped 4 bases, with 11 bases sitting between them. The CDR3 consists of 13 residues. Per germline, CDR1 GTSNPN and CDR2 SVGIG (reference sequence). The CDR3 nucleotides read TGTGCCTGGAGTATGAGGGTTCCAGAGACCCAGTACTTC. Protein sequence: CAWSMRVPETQYF.

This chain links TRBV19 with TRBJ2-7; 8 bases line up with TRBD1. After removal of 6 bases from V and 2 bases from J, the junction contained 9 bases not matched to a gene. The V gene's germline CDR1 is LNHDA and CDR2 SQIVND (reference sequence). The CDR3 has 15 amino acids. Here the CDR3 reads CASRNDRGSTYEQYF. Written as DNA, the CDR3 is TGTGCCAGTAGAAACGACAGGGGTAGCACCTACGAGCAGTACTTC. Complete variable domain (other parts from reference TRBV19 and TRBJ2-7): DGGITQSPKYLFRKEGQNVTLSCEQNLNHDAMYWYRQDPGQGLRLIYYSQIVNDFQKGDIAEGYSVSREKKESFPLTVTSAQKNPTAFYLCASRNDRGSTYEQYFGPGTRLTVT.

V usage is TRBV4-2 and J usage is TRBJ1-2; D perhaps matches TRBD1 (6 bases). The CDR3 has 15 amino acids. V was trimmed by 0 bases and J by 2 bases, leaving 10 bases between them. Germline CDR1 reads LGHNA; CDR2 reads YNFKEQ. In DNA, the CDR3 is TGTGCCAGCAGCCAAGATACGGACAGCAACTATGGCTACACCTTC. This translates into CASSQDTDSNYGYTF.

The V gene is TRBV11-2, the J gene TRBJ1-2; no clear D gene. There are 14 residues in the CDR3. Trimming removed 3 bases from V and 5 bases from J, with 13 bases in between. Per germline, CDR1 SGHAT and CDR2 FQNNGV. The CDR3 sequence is CASSFDMRSYGYTF. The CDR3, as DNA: TGTGCCAGCAGCTTCGACATGCGCTCATATGGCTACACCTTC.

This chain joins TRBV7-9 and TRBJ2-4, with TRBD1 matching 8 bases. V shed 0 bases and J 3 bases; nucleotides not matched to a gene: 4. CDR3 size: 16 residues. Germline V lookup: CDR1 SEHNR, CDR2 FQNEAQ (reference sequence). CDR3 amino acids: CASSLATGEGKNIQYF. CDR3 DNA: TGTGCCAGCAGCTTAGCGACAGGGGAAGGCAAAAACATTCAGTACTTC.

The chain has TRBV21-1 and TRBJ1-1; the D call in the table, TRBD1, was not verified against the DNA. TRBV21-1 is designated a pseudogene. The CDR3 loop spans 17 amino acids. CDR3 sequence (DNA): TGTGCCAGCAGCAAAGACAGGGTCAATCAAGGGTCTACTGAAGCTTTCTTT. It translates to CASSKDRVNQGSTEAFF.

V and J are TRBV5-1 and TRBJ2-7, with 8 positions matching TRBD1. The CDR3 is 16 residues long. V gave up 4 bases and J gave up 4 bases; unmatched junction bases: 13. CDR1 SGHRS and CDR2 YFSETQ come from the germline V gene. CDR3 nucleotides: TGCGCCAGCAGCGGGGGACGGACAGGGTCCGAATACGAGCAGTACTTC. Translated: CASSGGRTGSEYEQYF.

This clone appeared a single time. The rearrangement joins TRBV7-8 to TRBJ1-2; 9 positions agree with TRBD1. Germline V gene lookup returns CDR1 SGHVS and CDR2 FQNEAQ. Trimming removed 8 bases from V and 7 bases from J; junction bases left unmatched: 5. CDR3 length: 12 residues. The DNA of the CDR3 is TGTGCCAGCTCAGGGACAGGGCTTGGCTACACCTTC. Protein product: CASSGTGLGYTF.

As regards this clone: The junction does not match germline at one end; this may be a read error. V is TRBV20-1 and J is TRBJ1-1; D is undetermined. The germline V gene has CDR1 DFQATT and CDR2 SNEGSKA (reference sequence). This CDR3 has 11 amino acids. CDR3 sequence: CSTRAGLGHFF. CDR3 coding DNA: TGCAGTACTAGGGCGGGATTGGGCCATTTCTTT.

The CDR3: CASSPAGHYGYTF. CDR3 DNA: TGTGCCAGCAGCCCAGCGGGCCACTATGGCTACACCTTC. V is TRBV11-2 and J is TRBJ1-2; D not resolved. Germline values: CDR1 SGHAT, CDR2 FQNNGV. V was shortened by 5 bases and J by 3 bases, with 10 bases between the two germline ends. The CDR3 has 13 amino acids.

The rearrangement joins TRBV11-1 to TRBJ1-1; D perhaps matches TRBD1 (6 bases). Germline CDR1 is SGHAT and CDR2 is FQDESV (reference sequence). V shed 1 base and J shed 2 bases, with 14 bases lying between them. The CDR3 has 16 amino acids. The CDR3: CASSLGTGLTNTEAFF. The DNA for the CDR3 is TGTGCCAGCAGCTTAGGTACAGGGCTCACCAACACTGAAGCTTTCTTT.

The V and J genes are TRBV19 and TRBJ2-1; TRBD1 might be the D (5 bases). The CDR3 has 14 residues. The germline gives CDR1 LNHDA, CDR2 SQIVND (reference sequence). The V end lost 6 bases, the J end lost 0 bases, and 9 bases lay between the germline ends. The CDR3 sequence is CASRQESSYNEQFF. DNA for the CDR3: TGTGCCAGTAGACAGGAGAGCTCCTACAATGAGCAGTTCTTC.

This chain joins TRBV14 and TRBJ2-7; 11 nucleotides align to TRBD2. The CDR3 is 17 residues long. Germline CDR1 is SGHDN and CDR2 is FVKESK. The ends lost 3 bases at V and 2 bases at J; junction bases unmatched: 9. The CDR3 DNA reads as TGTGCCAGCAGCCAGGCTACTAGCGGGGGAGCAACCTACGAGCAGTACTTC. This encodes CASSQATSGGATYEQYF.

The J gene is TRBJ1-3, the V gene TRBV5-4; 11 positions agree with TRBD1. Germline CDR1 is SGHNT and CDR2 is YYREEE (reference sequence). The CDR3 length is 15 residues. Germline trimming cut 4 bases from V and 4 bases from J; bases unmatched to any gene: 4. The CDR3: CASSGGDRGGNTIYF. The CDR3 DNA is TGTGCCAGCAGCGGAGGGGACAGGGGGGGAAACACCATATATTTT.

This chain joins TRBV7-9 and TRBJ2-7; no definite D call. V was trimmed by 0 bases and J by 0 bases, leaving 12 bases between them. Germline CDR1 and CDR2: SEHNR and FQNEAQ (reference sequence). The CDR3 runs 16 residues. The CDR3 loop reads CASSLAAGFDSYEQYF. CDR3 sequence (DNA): TGTGCCAGCAGCTTAGCTGCCGGGTTCGACTCCTACGAGCAGTACTTC.

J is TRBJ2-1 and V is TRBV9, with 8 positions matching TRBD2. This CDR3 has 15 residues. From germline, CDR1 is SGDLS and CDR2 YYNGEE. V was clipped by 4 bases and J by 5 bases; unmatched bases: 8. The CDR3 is CASSPLRGGNNEQFF. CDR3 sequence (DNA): TGTGCCAGCAGCCCTCTTCGGGGGGGGAACAATGAGCAGTTCTTC.

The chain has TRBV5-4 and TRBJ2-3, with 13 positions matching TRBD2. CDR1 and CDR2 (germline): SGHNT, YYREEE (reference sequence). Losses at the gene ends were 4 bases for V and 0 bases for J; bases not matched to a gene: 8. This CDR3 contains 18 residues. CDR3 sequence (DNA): TGTGCCAGCAGCACCGGGACTAGCGGGGCCCCTAGCACAGATACGCAGTATTTT. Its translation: CASSTGTSGAPSTDTQYF.

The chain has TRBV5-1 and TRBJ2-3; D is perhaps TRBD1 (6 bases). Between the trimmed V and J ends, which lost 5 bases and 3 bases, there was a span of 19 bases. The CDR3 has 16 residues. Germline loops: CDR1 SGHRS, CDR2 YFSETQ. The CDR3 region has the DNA TGCGCCAGCAGTTCAGGGGACGACCGTGGGACAGATACGCAGTATTTT. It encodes CASSSGDDRGTDTQYF.

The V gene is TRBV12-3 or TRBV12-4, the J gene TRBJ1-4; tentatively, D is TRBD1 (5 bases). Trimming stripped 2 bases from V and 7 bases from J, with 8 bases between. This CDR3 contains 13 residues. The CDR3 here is CASSLQGGEKLFF. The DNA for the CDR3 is TGTGCCAGCAGTTTACAGGGTGGTGAAAAACTGTTTTTT.